This T cell receptor beta chain came from a study of CD8 T cells in Susac syndrome. TCR beta from blood CD8+ and CD4+ T cells was sequenced. Controls matched for sex and age were healthy donors. The CDR3 loop spans 15 amino acids. Germline assignment: CDR1 KGHSH and CDR2 LQKENI. Trimming at V came to 5 bases and at J to 9 bases, leaving 15 bases not matched to a gene. An input of 0.5 to 1 ug of RNA was subjected to reverse transcription using random hexamers. TCRdb re-called the immunoSEQ multiplex PCR reads with MiXCR, one entry per CDR3 protein. The sample lists about 200,000 distinct CDR3 sequences, 85% to 95% occurring once.

The specimen was CD4+ T cells from PBMCs. The gene calls are TRBV18 and TRBJ2-7, with 8 bases identical to TRBD2. The sequence derives from a human donor in good health. The CDR3 loop reads CASSSSGLGVTVQYF. CDR3 sequence (DNA): TGTGCCAGCTCATCCTCGGGACTAGGTGTTACCGTGCAGTACTTC.